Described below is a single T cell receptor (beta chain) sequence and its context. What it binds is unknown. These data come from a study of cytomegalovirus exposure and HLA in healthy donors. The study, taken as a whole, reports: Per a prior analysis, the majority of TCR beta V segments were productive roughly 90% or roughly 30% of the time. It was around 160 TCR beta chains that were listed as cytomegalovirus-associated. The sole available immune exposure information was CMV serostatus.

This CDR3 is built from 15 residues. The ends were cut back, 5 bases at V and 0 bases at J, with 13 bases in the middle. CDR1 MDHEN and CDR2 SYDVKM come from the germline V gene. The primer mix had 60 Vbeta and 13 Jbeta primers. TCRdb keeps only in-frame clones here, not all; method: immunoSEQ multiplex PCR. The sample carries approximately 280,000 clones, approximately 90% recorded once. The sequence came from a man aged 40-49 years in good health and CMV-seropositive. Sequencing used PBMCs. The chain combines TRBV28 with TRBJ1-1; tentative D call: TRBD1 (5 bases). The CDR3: CASSATTEMNTEAFF. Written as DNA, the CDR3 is TGTGCCAGCAGTGCTACGACAGAGATGAACACTGAAGCTTTCTTT. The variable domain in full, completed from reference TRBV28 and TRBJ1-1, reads DVKVTQSSRYLVKRTGEKVFLECVQDMDHENMFWYRQDPGLGLRLIYFSYDVKMKEKGDIPEGYSVSREKKERFSLILESASTNQTSMYLCASSATTEMNTEAFFGQGTRLTVV.